These T cell receptor beta chains were read from a single sample in a study of blood T cell repertoires in COVID-19. TCRdb's copy holds only in-frame clones and misses some; the assay was immunoSEQ multiplex PCR. This sample yields 150,000 or so clones, of which about nine tenths are seen a single time; about 2.3% belongs to the top ten. Sequenced input: peripheral blood. All receptors come from a human donor in a cohort sampled during active COVID-19. The CDR3 runs from the conserved cysteine through the conserved F or W. Each record gives: D gene, clone size, V gene, J gene, CDR3 protein, CDR3 DNA. D genes are given only for firm matches. Size tells how often a clone was seen (once, few, many) or the class of an expanded clone, and some rows leave it out.

d_call: -
clone_size: -
v_call: TRBV2
j_call: TRBJ1-6
cdr3_aa: CASSDGTLDSPLHF
cdr3_nt: TGTGCCAGCAGTGATGGGACACTGGATTCACCCCTCCACTTT

d_call: -
clone_size: -
v_call: TRBV6-5
j_call: TRBJ1-3
cdr3_aa: CASSPDRRNTIYF
cdr3_nt: TGTGCCAGCAGCCCCGACAGAAGAAACACCATATATTTT

d_call: TRBD1
clone_size: -
v_call: TRBV15
j_call: TRBJ2-3
cdr3_aa: CATSRGTGTDTQYF
cdr3_nt: TGTGCCACCAGCAGGGGGACAGGCACAGATACGCAGTATTTT

d_call: -
clone_size: -
v_call: TRBV29-1
j_call: TRBJ2-5
cdr3_aa: CSVARGQRKETQYF
cdr3_nt: TGCAGCGTTGCCCGAGGACAGCGAAAAGAGACCCAGTACTTC

d_call: -
clone_size: -
v_call: TRBV18
j_call: TRBJ1-3
cdr3_aa: CASSPSEGGFSSGNTIYF
cdr3_nt: TGTGCCAGCTCGCCTAGTGAAGGGGGATTCAGCTCTGGAAACACCATATATTTT

d_call: -
clone_size: -
v_call: TRBV30
j_call: TRBJ2-1
cdr3_aa: CAWSLGGIQFF
cdr3_nt: TGTGCCTGGAGTTTAGGGGGAATTCAGTTCTTC

d_call: TRBD1
clone_size: -
v_call: TRBV2
j_call: TRBJ1-1
cdr3_aa: CASRGDRGQTEAFF
cdr3_nt: TGTGCCAGCAGGGGGGACAGGGGGCAGACTGAAGCTTTCTTT

d_call: -
clone_size: -
v_call: TRBV10-2
j_call: TRBJ1-6
cdr3_aa: CASSSTGVNSPLHF
cdr3_nt: TGCGCCAGCAGTTCTACAGGCGTGAATTCACCCCTCCACTTT

d_call: -
clone_size: -
v_call: TRBV12-3/TRBV12-4
j_call: TRBJ2-2
cdr3_aa: CASSSFGTGELFF
cdr3_nt: TGTGCCAGCAGTTCGTTCGGGACCGGGGAGCTGTTTTTT

d_call: TRBD2
clone_size: -
v_call: TRBV7-2
j_call: TRBJ2-7
cdr3_aa: CASSSTGLATNEQYF
cdr3_nt: TGTGCCAGCAGCTCGACGGGACTAGCGACAAACGAGCAGTACTTC

d_call: TRBD2
clone_size: -
v_call: TRBV11-2
j_call: TRBJ2-5
cdr3_aa: CASSLEIAGGQETQYF
cdr3_nt: TGTGCCAGCAGCTTAGAGATAGCGGGAGGCCAAGAGACCCAGTACTTC

d_call: -
clone_size: -
v_call: TRBV21-1
j_call: TRBJ1-5
cdr3_aa: CARGTDHSNQPQHF
cdr3_nt: TGTGCCAGAGGGACAGATCATAGCAATCAGCCCCAGCATTTT

d_call: TRBD1
clone_size: -
v_call: TRBV19
j_call: TRBJ1-1
cdr3_aa: CASKIDRGNTEAFF
cdr3_nt: TGTGCCAGTAAGATAGACAGGGGGAACACTGAAGCTTTCTTT

d_call: -
clone_size: -
v_call: TRBV29-1
j_call: TRBJ2-2
cdr3_aa: CSATPGSANTGELFF
cdr3_nt: TGCAGCGCAACTCCAGGGTCGGCGAACACCGGGGAGCTGTTTTTT

d_call: TRBD1
clone_size: -
v_call: TRBV7-9
j_call: TRBJ2-2
cdr3_aa: CASSSWTGSNTGELFF
cdr3_nt: TGTGCCAGCAGCTCCTGGACAGGGTCGAACACCGGGGAGCTGTTTTTT

d_call: -
clone_size: -
v_call: TRBV7-7
j_call: TRBJ2-3
cdr3_aa: CASSLGGGGTDTQYF
cdr3_nt: TGTGCTAGCAGCTTGGGAGGGGGTGGCACAGATACGCAGTATTTT

d_call: -
clone_size: -
v_call: TRBV28
j_call: TRBJ1-5
cdr3_aa: CASSLRTEFESISNQPQHF
cdr3_nt: TGTGCCAGCAGTTTACGTACGGAGTTTGAAAGTATAAGCAATCAGCCCCAGCATTTT

d_call: TRBD1
clone_size: -
v_call: TRBV27
j_call: TRBJ2-5
cdr3_aa: CASSSFRGQGGETQYF
cdr3_nt: TGTGCCAGCAGTTCTTTTCGGGGACAGGGAGGCGAGACCCAGTACTTC

d_call: -
clone_size: few
v_call: TRBV5-6
j_call: TRBJ1-5
cdr3_aa: CASSSWTKGIRNQPQHF
cdr3_nt: TGTGCCAGCAGCTCCTGGACTAAGGGGATACGGAATCAGCCCCAGCATTTT

d_call: -
clone_size: -
v_call: TRBV7-2
j_call: TRBJ2-1
cdr3_aa: CASSSLDLAVRYNEQFF
cdr3_nt: TGTGCCAGCAGCTCTTTAGACCTGGCGGTCCGTTACAATGAGCAGTTCTTC

d_call: -
clone_size: -
v_call: TRBV3-1/TRBV3-2
j_call: TRBJ1-1
cdr3_aa: CASSQGSRGRGDTEAFF
cdr3_nt: TGTGCCAGCAGCCAAGGAAGTCGTGGGAGGGGGGACACTGAAGCTTTCTTT

d_call: -
clone_size: -
v_call: TRBV4-1
j_call: TRBJ2-7
cdr3_aa: CASSQGRAYEQYF
cdr3_nt: TGCGCCAGCAGCCAAGGCCGGGCCTACGAGCAGTACTTC

d_call: -
clone_size: -
v_call: TRBV28
j_call: TRBJ1-2
cdr3_aa: CASSTTGPGGYGYTF
cdr3_nt: TGTGCCAGCAGTACCACCGGCCCGGGGGGCTATGGCTACACCTTC

d_call: -
clone_size: -
v_call: TRBV4-2
j_call: TRBJ1-1
cdr3_aa: CASSQRDTPTSTFF
cdr3_nt: TGTGCCAGCAGCCAAAGGGACACCCCTACGTCCACTTTCTTT

d_call: -
clone_size: -
v_call: TRBV9
j_call: TRBJ2-1
cdr3_aa: CASSGGSPYNEQFF
cdr3_nt: TGTGCCAGCAGCGGTGGTAGCCCCTACAATGAGCAGTTCTTC

d_call: -
clone_size: -
v_call: TRBV5-1
j_call: TRBJ1-2
cdr3_aa: CASSTGSPLGYTF
cdr3_nt: TGCGCCAGCAGCACAGGGTCGCCTCTAGGCTACACCTTC